The clone carrying this T cell receptor (beta chain) has ten or more counts. This sample stems from a study of T cell repertoires in cytomegalovirus infection. Trimming stripped 3 bases from V and 6 bases from J, with 12 bases between. In germline, CDR1 is LGHNT, CDR2 FRNRAP. This CDR3 is 14 amino acids long. TCRdb analysed the reads with MiXCR anew, one entry per CDR3 protein. This table has just under 550,000 distinct CDR3 sequences, more than 25% appearing once. Sequenced material: PBMCs. The chain joins TRBV12-5 to TRBJ2-1; perhaps TRBD2 as D (5 bases). The sequence came from a human donor in good health (CMV status not recorded). Some clones in this sample may be carry-over from other donors' samples. CDR3 amino acids: CASGLSGFSNEQFF. The CDR3 DNA follows: TGTGCTAGTGGTTTATCGGGGTTCAGCAATGAGCAGTTCTTC.